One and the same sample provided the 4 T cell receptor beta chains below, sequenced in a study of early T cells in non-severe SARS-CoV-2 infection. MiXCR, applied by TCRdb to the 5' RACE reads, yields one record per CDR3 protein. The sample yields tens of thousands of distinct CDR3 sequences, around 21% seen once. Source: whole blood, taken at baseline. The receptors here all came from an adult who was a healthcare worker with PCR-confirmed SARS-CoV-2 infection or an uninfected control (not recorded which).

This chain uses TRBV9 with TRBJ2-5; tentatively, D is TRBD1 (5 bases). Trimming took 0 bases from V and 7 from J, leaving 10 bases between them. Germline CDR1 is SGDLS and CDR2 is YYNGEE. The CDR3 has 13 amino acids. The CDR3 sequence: CASSVGLTGTQYF. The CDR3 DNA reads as TGTGCCAGCAGCGTAGGACTCACAGGGACCCAGTACTTC.

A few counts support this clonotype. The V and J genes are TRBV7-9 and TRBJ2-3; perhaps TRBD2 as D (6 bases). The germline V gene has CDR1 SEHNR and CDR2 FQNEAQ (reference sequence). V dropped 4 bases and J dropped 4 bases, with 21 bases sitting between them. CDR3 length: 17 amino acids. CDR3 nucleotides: TGTGCCAGCAGCTCTCGACGTGGGGGGTGGAGCGCAGATACGCAGTATTTT. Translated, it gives CASSSRRGGWSADTQYF.

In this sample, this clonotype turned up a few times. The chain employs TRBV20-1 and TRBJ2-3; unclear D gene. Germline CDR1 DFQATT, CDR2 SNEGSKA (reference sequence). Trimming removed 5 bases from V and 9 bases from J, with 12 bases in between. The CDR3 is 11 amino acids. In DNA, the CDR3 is TGCAGTGCTGAAGACCTTAGCACGCAGTATTTT. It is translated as CSAEDLSTQYF.

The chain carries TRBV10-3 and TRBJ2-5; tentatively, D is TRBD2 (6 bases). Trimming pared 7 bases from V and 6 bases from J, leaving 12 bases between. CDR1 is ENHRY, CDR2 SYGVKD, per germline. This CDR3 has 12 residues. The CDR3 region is CAIKGGDKTQYF. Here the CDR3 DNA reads TGTGCCATCAAAGGAGGGGATAAGACCCAGTACTTC.